This T cell receptor beta chain was observed in a study of cytomegalovirus exposure and HLA in healthy donors. The study, taken as a whole, reports: In a later analysis, TCR beta V- and J-gene trimming was associated with a missense DCLRE1C variant. Donor immune exposure was known only as CMV serostatus.

PCR involved 60 Vbeta and 13 Jbeta primers. TCRdb keeps only in-frame clones here, not all; method: immunoSEQ multiplex PCR. Of 150,000 to 200,000 clones in the sample, 80% to 90% were seen once. Turning to this clone: The antigen remains unidentified.

The CDR3 runs to 18 residues. Germline values: CDR1 SNHLY, CDR2 FYNNEI. V was pared by 3 bases and J by 0 bases, with 9 bases of the junction left unmatched. V gene TRBV2 combines with J gene TRBJ2-3, with 10 bases fitting TRBD2. The clonotype was recovered from a man aged 45-65 years in good health and CMV-seropositive. The sequencing input was PBMCs. This CDR3 is CASSDPSGRAVSTDTQYF. The CDR3 DNA is TGTGCCAGCAGTGACCCCAGCGGGAGGGCCGTGAGCACAGATACGCAGTATTTT.